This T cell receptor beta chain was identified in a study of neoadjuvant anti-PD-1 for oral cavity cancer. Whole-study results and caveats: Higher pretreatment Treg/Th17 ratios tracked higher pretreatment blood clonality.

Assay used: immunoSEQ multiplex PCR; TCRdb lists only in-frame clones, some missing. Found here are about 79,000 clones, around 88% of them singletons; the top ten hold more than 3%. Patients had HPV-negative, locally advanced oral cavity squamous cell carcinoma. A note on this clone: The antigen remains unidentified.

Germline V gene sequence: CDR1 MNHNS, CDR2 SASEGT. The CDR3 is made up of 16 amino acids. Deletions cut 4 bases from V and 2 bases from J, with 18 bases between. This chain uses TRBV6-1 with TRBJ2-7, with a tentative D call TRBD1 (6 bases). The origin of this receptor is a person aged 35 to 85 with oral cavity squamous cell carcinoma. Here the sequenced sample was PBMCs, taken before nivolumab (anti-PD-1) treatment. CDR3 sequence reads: CASSAPYRVLPYEQYF. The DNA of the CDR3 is TGTGCCAGCAGTGCTCCTTACAGGGTTCTACCCTACGAGCAGTACTTC.